Listed below are T cell receptor beta chains from one sample, sequenced in a study of T cell responses to AZD1222 COVID-19 vaccine. Method: immunoSEQ multiplex PCR; TCRdb's copy keeps in-frame clones and lacks some. The data hold some 130,000 clones, with approximately 91% observed a single time. This specimen was peripheral blood, taken on day 0 of AZD1222 vaccination. The receptors derive from an adult in good health. Both conserved end residues are part of each CDR3. The D gene is left open where the match is weak. Clone size is shown for a subset of rows, as once, few, many or a class of expanded clone.

D gene	V gene	clone size	J gene	CDR3 protein	CDR3 DNA
-	TRBV3-1/TRBV3-2	-	TRBJ2-1	CASSPRDPIYNEQFF	TGTGCCAGCAGCCCCCGGGACCCAATTTACAATGAGCAGTTCTTC
TRBD1	TRBV5-4	-	TRBJ2-7	CASSPPTGAEQYF	TGTGCCAGCAGCCCACCCACAGGGGCCGAGCAGTACTTC
-	TRBV30	-	TRBJ1-2	CACPLVGGYYGYTF	TGTGCCTGCCCCCTGGTGGGAGGCTACTATGGCTACACCTTC
-	TRBV28	-	TRBJ1-5	CASSLSGEPQHF	TGTGCCAGCAGTTTAAGTGGGGAGCCCCAGCATTTT
TRBD1	TRBV7-9	-	TRBJ1-6	CASSLEPGQSSYNSPLHF	TGTGCCAGCAGCTTAGAGCCGGGACAGAGCTCCTATAATTCACCCCTCCACTTT
-	TRBV12-3/TRBV12-4	-	TRBJ2-7	CASSSTSREQYF	TGTGCCAGCAGTTCTACTTCTAGGGAGCAGTACTTC
-	TRBV7-8	-	TRBJ1-1	CASSLEIGRRAGTEAFF	TGTGCCAGCAGCTTAGAAATCGGGCGGAGGGCGGGCACTGAAGCTTTCTTT
-	TRBV12-3/TRBV12-4	-	TRBJ1-2	CASRGRAYGYTF	TGTGCCAGCAGGGGGCGGGCGTATGGCTACACCTTC
-	TRBV5-1	once	TRBJ1-6	CASSLPGSEGSPLHF	TGCGCCAGCAGCCTACCCGGTTCAGAGGGTTCACCCCTCCACTTT
-	TRBV18	-	TRBJ2-7	CASSPSQGNEQYF	TGTGCCAGCTCACCCTCCCAGGGGAACGAGCAGTACTTC
-	TRBV11-3	once	TRBJ1-4	CASSLVGTLGEKLFF	TGTGCCAGCAGCCTAGTCGGGACACTAGGTGAAAAACTGTTTTTT
-	TRBV11-3	-	TRBJ2-7	CASSPVSYEQYF	TGTGCCAGCAGCCCCGTTTCCTACGAGCAGTACTTC
TRBD2	TRBV4-1	-	TRBJ2-3	CASSQDGREGIRDTQYF	TGCGCCAGCAGCCAAGACGGGCGGGAGGGAATTAGAGATACGCAGTATTTT
TRBD1	TRBV28	-	TRBJ1-4	CASSLPGTGREKLFF	TGTGCCAGCAGTTTACCCGGGACAGGGCGTGAAAAACTGTTTTTT
-	TRBV28	-	TRBJ1-5	CASSLPLGDYSNQPQHF	TGTGCCAGCAGTCTCCCACTCGGGGATTATAGCAATCAGCCCCAGCATTTT
-	TRBV6-5	-	TRBJ1-2	CASIGRVVYGYTF	TGTGCCAGCATTGGCAGGGTGGTCTATGGCTACACCTTC
-	TRBV30	-	TRBJ2-3	CALRTIGDTQYF	TGTGCCCTAAGGACTATAGGAGATACGCAGTATTTT
-	TRBV28	-	TRBJ1-2	CASSRRYGYTF	TGTGCCAGCAGTCGACGGTATGGCTACACCTTC
-	TRBV7-2	-	TRBJ1-5	CASSATGLNQPQHF	TGTGCCAGCAGCGCGACAGGTCTCAATCAGCCCCAGCATTTT
TRBD2	TRBV28	-	TRBJ2-3	CASGVAGGLHTQYF	TGTGCCAGCGGAGTAGCGGGAGGGCTACATACGCAGTATTTT
-	TRBV5-4	-	TRBJ2-5	CASSLAWGTETQYF	TGTGCCAGCAGCTTGGCCTGGGGGACGGAGACCCAGTACTTC
-	TRBV28	-	TRBJ2-2	CASSLWDGGELFF	TGTGCCAGCAGTTTATGGGACGGCGGGGAGCTGTTTTTT
-	TRBV7-9	-	TRBJ1-1	CASSLKRGTAGVTEAFF	TGTGCCAGCAGCTTAAAACGCGGGACGGCGGGGGTCACTGAAGCTTTCTTT
-	TRBV6-1	-	TRBJ2-6	CASSEYGRSSGANVLTF	TGTGCCAGCAGTGAATATGGACGGAGCTCTGGGGCCAACGTCCTGACTTTC
TRBD2	TRBV3-1/TRBV3-2	once	TRBJ2-3	CASSQGSGSGTDTQYF	TGTGCCAGCAGCCAAGGTAGCGGGAGTGGGACAGATACGCAGTATTTT
-	TRBV28	-	TRBJ1-6	CASSVRGRGSPLHF	TGTGCCAGCAGCGTCCGGGGGCGGGGTTCACCCCTCCACTTT
-	TRBV6-5	-	TRBJ1-6	CASRRGGNNSPLHF	TGTGCCAGCAGGAGGGGGGGGAATAATTCACCCCTCCACTTT
-	TRBV19	-	TRBJ1-4	CASSIGPRGEKLFF	TGTGCCAGTAGTATAGGGCCAAGGGGGGAAAAACTGTTTTTT